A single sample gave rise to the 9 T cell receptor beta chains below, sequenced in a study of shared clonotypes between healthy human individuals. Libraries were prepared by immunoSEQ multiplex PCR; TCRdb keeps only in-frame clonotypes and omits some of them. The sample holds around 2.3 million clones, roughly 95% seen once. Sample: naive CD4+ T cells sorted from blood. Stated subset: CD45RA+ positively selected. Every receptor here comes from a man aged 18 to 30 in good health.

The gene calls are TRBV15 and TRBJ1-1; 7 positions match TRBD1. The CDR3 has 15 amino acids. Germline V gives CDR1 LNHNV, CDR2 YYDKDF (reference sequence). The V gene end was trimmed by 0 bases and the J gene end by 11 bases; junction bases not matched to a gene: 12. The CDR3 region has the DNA TGTGCCACCAGCAGAGATGGGACAGTAACTAGAAGGGCTTTCTTT. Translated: CATSRDGTVTRRAFF.

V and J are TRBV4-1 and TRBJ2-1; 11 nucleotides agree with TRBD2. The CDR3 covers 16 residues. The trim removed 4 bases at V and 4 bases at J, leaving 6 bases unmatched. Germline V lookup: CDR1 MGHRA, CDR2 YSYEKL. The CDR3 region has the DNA TGCGCCAGCAGCCTCCCGACTAGCGGGGCTTACAATGAGCAGTTCTTC. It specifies CASSLPTSGAYNEQFF.

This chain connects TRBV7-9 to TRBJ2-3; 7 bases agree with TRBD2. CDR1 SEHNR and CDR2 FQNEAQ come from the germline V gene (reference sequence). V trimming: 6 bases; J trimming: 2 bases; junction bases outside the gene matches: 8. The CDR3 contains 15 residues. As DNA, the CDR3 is TGTGCCAGCAGGGCGGGAGCGGGGAACACAGATACGCAGTATTTT. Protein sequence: CASRAGAGNTDTQYF.

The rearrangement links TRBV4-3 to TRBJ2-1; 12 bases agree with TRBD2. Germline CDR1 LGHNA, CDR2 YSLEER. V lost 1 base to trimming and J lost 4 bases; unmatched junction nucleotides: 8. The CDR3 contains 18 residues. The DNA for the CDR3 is TGCGCCAGCAGCCAAGCGTTTGGACTAGCGGGGAGGTACAATGAGCAGTTCTTC. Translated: CASSQAFGLAGRYNEQFF.

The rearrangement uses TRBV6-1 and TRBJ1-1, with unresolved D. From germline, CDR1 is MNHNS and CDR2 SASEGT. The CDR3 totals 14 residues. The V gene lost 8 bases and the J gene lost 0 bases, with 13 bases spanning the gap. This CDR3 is CASELSLLNTEAFF. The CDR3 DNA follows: TGTGCCAGCGAGCTAAGTTTACTGAACACTGAAGCTTTCTTT.

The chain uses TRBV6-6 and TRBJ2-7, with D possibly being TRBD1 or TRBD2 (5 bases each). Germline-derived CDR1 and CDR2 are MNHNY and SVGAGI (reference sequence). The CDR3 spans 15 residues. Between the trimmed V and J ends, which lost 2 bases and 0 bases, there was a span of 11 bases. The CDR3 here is CASSYDGAGSYEQYF. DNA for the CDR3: TGTGCCAGCAGTTACGACGGGGCGGGCTCCTACGAGCAGTACTTC.

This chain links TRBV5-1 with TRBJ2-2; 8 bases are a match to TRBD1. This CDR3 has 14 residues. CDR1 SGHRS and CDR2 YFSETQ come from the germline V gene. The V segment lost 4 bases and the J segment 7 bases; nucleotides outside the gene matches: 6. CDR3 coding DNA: TGCGCCAGCAGCGTACAGGGGGAAGTCGGGGAGCTGTTTTTT. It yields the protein CASSVQGEVGELFF.

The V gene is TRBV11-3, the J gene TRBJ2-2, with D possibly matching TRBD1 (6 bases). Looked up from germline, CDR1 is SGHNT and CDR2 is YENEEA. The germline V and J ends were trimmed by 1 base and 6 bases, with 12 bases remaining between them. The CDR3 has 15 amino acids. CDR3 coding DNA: TGTGCCAGCAGCTTAGGTCAGGGACAATCCGGGGAGCTGTTTTTT. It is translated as CASSLGQGQSGELFF.

The CDR3 coding sequence is TGTGCCAGCAGTCTAGGGGGGAGGGAGCTGTTTTTT. Translating it yields CASSLGGRELFF. This sequence joins TRBV28 and TRBJ2-2, with D perhaps being TRBD1 or TRBD2 (6 bases each). This CDR3 region has 12 residues. V was shortened by 5 bases and J by 9 bases, with 10 bases between the two germline ends. Looked up from germline, CDR1 is MDHEN and CDR2 is SYDVKM.